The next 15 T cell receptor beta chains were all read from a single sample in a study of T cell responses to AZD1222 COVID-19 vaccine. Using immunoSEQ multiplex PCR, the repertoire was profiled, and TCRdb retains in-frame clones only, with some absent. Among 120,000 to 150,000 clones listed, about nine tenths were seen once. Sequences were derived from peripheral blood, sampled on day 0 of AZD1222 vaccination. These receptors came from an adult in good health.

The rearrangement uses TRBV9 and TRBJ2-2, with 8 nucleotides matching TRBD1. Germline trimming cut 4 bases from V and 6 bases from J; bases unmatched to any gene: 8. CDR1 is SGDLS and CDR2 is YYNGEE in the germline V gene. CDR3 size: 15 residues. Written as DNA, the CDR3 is TGTGCCAGCAGCCCCAGGACAGGGATCGCCGGGGAGCTGTTTTTT. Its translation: CASSPRTGIAGELFF.

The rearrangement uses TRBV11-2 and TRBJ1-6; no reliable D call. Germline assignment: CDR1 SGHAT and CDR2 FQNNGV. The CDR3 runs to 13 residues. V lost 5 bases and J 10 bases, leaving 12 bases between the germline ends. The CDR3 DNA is TGTGCCAGCAGCCCAAGCACAGTCTCACCCCTCCACTTT. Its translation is CASSPSTVSPLHF.

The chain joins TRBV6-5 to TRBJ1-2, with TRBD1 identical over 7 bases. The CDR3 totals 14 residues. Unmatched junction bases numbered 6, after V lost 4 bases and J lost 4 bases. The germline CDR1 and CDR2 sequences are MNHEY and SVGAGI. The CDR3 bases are TGTGCCAGCAGTTCCTTTACAGGGGCCTATGGCTACACCTTC. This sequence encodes CASSSFTGAYGYTF.

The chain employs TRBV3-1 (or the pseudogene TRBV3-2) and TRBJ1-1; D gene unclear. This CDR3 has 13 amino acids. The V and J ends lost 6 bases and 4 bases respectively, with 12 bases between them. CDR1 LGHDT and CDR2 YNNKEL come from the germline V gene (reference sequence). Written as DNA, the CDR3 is TGTGCCAGCAGGGGGAGGGTGTTCACTGAAGCTTTCTTT. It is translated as CASRGRVFTEAFF.

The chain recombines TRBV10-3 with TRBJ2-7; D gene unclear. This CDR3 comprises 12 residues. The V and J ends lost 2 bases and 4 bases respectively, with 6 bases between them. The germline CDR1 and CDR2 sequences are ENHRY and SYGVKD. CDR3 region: CAISEQAYEQYF. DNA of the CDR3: TGTGCCATCAGTGAGCAGGCTTACGAGCAGTACTTC.

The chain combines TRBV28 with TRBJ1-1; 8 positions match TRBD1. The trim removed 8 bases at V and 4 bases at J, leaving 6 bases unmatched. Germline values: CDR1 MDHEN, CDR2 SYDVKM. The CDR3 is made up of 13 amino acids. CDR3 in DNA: TGTGCCAGCCCTGGAACAGGGGGCACTGAAGCTTTCTTT. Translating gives CASPGTGGTEAFF.

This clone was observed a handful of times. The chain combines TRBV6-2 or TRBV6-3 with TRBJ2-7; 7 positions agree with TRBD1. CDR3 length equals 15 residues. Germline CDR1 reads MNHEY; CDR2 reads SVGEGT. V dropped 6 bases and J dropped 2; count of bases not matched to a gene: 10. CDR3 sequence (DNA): TGTGCCAGCAGCCCATGGCAGGGGGTTACCTACGAGCAGTACTTC. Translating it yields CASSPWQGVTYEQYF.

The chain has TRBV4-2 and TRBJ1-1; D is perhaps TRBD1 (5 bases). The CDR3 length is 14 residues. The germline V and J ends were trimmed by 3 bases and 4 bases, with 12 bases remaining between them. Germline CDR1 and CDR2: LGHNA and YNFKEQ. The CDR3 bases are TGTGCCAGCAGCCAGGTTGACAGTGGCACTGAAGCTTTCTTT. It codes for CASSQVDSGTEAFF.

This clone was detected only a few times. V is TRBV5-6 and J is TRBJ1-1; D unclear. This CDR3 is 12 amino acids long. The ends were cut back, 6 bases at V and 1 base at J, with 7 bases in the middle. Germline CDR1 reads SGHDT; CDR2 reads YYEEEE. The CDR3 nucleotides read TGTGCCAGCAAGAGAAGGAACACTGAAGCTTTCTTT. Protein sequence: CASKRRNTEAFF.

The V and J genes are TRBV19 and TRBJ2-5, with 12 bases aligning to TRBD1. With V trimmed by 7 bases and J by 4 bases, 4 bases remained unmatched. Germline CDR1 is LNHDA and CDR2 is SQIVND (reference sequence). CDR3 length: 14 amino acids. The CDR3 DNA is TGTGCCAGTACGGGACAGGGGGCGGCAGAGACCCAGTACTTC. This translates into CASTGQGAAETQYF.

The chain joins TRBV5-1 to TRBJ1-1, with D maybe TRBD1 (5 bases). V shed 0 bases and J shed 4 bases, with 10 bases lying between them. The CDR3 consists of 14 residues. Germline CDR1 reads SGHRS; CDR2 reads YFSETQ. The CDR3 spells CASSLVWDGTEAFF. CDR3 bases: TGCGCCAGCAGCTTGGTGTGGGACGGCACTGAAGCTTTCTTT.

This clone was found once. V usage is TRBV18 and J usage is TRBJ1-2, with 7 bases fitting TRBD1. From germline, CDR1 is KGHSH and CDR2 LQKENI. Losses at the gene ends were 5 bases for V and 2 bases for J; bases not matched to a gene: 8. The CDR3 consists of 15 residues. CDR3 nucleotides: TGTGCCAGCTCAACCAGTCGACAGGGCAACTATGGCTACACCTTC. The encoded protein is CASSTSRQGNYGYTF. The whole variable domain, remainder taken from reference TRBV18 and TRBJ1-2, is NAGVMQNPRHLVRRRGQEARLRCSPMKGHSHVYWYRQLPEEGLKFMVYLQKENIIDESGMPKERFSAEFPKEGPSILRIQQVVRGDSAAYFCASSTSRQGNYGYTFGSGTRLTVV.

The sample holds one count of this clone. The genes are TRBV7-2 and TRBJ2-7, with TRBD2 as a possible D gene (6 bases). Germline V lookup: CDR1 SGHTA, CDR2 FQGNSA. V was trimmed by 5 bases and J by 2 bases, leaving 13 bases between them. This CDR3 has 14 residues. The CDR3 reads CASSPSDSTYEQYF. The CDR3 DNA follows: TGTGCCAGCAGCCCTAGCGACAGTACCTACGAGCAGTACTTC.

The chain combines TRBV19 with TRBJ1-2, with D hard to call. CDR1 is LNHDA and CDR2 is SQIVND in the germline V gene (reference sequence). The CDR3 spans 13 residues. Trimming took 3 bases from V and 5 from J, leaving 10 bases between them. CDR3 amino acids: CASSMGPRYGYTF. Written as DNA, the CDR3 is TGTGCCAGTAGTATGGGCCCACGGTATGGCTACACCTTC. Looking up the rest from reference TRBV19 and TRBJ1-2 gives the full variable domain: DGGITQSPKYLFRKEGQNVTLSCEQNLNHDAMYWYRQDPGQGLRLIYYSQIVNDFQKGDIAEGYSVSREKKESFPLTVTSAQKNPTAFYLCASSMGPRYGYTFGSGTRLTVV.

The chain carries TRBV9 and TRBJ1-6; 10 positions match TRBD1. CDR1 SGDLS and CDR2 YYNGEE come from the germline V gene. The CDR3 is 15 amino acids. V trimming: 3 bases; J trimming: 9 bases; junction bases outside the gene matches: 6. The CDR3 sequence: CASSGTGTGVSPLHF. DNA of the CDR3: TGTGCCAGCAGCGGCACCGGGACAGGGGTTTCACCCCTCCACTTT.